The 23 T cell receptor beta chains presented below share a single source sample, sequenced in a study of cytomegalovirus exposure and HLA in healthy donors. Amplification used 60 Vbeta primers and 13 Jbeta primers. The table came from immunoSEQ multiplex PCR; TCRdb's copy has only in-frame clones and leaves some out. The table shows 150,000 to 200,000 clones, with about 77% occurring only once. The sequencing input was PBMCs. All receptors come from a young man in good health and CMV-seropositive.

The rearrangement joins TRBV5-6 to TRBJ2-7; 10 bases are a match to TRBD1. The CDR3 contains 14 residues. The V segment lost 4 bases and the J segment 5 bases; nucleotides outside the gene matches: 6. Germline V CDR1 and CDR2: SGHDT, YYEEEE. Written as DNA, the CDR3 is TGTGCCAGCAGCCGGACAGGGGGGGGCGACGAGCAGTACTTC. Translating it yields CASSRTGGGDEQYF.

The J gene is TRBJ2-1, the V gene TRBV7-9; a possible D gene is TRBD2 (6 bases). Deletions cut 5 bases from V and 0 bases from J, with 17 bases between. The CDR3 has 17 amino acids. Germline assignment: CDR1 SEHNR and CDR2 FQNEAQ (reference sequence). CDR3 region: CASSHILAVSSYNEQFF. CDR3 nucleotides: TGTGCCAGCAGCCATATTTTAGCGGTGAGCTCCTACAATGAGCAGTTCTTC.

DNA of the CDR3: TGTGCCAGCAGCCAAGTTGGAGCCTCCTACAATGAGCAGTTCTTC. Protein sequence: CASSQVGASYNEQFF. The gene calls are TRBV4-2 and TRBJ2-1; D is ambiguous. Trimming shortened V by 1 base and J by 0 bases, and 7 bases separated the two germline ends. This CDR3 comprises 15 residues. Germline CDR1 LGHNA, CDR2 YNFKEQ.

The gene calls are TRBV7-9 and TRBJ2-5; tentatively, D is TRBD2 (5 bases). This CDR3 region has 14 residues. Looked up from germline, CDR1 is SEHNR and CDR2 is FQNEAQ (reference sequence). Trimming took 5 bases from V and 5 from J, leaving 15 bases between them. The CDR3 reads CASSRKQEAETQYF. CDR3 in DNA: TGTGCCAGCAGCAGAAAGCAGGAGGCGGAGACCCAGTACTTC. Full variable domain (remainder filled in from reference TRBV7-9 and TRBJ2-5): DTGVSQNPRHKITKRGQNVTFRCDPISEHNRLYWYRQTLGQGPEFLTYFQNEAQLEKSRLLSDRFSAERPKGSFSTLEIQRTEQGDSAMYLCASSRKQEAETQYFGPGTRLLVL.

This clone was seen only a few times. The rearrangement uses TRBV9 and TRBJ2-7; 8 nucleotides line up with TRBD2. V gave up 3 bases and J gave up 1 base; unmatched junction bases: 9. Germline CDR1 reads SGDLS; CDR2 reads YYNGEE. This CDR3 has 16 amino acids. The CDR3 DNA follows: TGTGCCAGCAGCGCGGGGGGGGGCACGGTATCCTACGAGCAGTACTTC. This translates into CASSAGGGTVSYEQYF.

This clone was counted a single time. The CDR3 reads CASSSGALNSGYGYTF. In nucleotides, the CDR3 is TGTGCCAGTAGTTCAGGTGCGTTGAACAGTGGCTATGGCTACACCTTC. The V call is TRBV19, the J call TRBJ1-2, with no clear D. CDR1 and CDR2 (germline): LNHDA, SQIVND (reference sequence). The CDR3 contains 16 residues. V was trimmed by 5 bases and J by 4 bases, leaving 20 bases between them.

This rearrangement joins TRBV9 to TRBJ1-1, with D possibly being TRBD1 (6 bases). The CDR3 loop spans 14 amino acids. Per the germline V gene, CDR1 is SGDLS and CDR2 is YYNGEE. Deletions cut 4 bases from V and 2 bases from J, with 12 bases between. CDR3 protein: CASSSQGSNTEAFF. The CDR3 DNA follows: TGTGCCAGCAGCTCTCAGGGGAGCAACACTGAAGCTTTCTTT.

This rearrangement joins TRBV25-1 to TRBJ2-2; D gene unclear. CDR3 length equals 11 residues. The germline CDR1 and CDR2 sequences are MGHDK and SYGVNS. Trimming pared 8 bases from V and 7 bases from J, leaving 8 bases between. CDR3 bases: TGTGCCAGCCACTATAGCGGGGAGCTGTTTTTT. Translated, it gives CASHYSGELFF. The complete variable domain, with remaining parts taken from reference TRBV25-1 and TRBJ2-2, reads EADIYQTPRYLVIGTGKKITLECSQTMGHDKMYWYQQDPGMELHLIHYSYGVNSTEKGDLSSESTVSRIRTEHFPLTLESARPSHTSQYLCASHYSGELFFGEGSRLTVL.

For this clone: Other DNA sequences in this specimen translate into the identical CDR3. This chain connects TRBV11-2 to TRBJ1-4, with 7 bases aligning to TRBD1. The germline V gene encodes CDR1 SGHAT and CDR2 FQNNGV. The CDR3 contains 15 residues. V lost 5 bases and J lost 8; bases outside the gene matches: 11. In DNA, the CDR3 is TGTGCCAGCAGCAACGACAGGGTATTCGGAGAAAAACTGTTTTTT. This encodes CASSNDRVFGEKLFF. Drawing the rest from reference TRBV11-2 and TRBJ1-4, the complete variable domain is EAGVAQSPRYKIIEKRQSVAFWCNPISGHATLYWYQQILGQGPKLLIQFQNNGVVDDSQLPKDRFSAERLKGVDSTLKIQPAKLEDSAVYLCASSNDRVFGEKLFFGSGTQLSVL.

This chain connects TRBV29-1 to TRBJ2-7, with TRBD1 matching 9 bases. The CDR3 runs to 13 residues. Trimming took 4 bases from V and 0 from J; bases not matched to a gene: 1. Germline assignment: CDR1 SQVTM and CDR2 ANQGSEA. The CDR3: CSVGQGDSYEQYF. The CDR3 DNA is TGCAGCGTTGGACAGGGGGACTCCTACGAGCAGTACTTC.

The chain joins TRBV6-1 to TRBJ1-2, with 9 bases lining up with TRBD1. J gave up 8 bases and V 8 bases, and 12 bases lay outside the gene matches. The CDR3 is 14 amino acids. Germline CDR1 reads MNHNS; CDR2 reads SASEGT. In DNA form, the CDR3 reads TGTGCCAGCGTGGGACAGGGAATTATTAGAGGCTACACCTTC. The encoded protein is CASVGQGIIRGYTF.

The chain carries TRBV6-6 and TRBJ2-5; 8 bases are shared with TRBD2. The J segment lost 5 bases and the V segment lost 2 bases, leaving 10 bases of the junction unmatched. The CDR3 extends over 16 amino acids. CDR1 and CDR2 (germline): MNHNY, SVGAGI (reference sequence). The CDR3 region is CASSYALLAEGETQYF. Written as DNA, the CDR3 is TGTGCCAGCAGTTACGCTTTACTAGCGGAAGGGGAGACCCAGTACTTC.

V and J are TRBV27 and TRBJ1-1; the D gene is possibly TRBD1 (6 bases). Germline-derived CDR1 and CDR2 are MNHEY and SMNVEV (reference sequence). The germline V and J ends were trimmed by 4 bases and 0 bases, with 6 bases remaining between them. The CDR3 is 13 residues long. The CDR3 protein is CASSWTVNTEAFF. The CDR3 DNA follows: TGTGCCAGCAGTTGGACAGTGAACACTGAAGCTTTCTTT.

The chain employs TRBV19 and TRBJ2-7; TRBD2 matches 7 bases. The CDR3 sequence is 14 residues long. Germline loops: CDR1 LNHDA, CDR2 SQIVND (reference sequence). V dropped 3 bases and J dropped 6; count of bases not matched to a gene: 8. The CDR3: CASSMGGSDGEQYF. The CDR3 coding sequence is TGTGCCAGTAGTATGGGAGGGTCCGACGGCGAGCAGTACTTC.

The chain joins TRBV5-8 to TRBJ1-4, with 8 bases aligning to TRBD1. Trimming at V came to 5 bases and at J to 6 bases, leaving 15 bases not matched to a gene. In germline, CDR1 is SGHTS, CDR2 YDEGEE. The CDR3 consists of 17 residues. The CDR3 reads CASSLDRGSPLDEKLFF. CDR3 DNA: TGTGCCAGCAGTCTTGACAGGGGTAGCCCTCTCGATGAAAAACTGTTTTTT.

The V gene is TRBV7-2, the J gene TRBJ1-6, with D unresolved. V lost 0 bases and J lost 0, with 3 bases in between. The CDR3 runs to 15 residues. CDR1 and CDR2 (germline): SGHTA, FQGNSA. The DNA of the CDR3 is TGTGCCAGCAGCTTAGCGAGCTCCTATAATTCACCCCTCCACTTT. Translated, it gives CASSLASSYNSPLHF.

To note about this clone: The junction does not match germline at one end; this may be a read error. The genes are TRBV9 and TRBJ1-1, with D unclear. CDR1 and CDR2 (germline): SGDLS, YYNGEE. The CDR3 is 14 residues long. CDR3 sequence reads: CASSVEQTFTGAFF. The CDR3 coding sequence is TGTGCCAGCAGCGTAGAACAGACATTCACTGGAGCTTTCTTT. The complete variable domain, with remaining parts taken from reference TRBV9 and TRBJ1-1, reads DSGVTQTPKHLITATGQRVTLRCSPRSGDLSVYWYQQSLDQGLQFLIQYYNGEERAKGNILERFSAQQFPDLHSELNLSSLELGDSALYFCASSVEQTFTGAFFGQGTRLTVV.

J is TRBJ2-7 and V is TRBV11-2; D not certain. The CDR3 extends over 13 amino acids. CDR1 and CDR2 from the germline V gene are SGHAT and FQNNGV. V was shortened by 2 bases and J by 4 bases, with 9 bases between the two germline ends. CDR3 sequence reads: CASSLSSGYEQYF. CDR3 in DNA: TGTGCCAGCAGCTTAAGTTCCGGGTACGAGCAGTACTTC. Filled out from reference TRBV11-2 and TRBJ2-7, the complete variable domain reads EAGVAQSPRYKIIEKRQSVAFWCNPISGHATLYWYQQILGQGPKLLIQFQNNGVVDDSQLPKDRFSAERLKGVDSTLKIQPAKLEDSAVYLCASSLSSGYEQYFGPGTRLTVT.

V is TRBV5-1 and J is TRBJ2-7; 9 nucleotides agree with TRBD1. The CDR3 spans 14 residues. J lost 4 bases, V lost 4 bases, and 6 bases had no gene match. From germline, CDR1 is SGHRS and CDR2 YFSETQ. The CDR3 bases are TGCGCCAGCAGCATAGGACAGGGGCCGTACGAGCAGTACTTC. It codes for CASSIGQGPYEQYF.

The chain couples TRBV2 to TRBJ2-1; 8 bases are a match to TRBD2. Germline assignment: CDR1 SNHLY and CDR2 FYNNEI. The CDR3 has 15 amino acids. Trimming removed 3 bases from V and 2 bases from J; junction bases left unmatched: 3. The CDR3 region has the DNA TGTGCCAGCAGTGAGCAAGCGGGAGCCTACAATGAGCAGTTCTTC. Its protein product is CASSEQAGAYNEQFF. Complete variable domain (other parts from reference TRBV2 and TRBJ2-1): EPEVTQTPSHQVTQMGQEVILRCVPISNHLYFYWYRQILGQKVEFLVSFYNNEISEKSEIFDDQFSVERPDGSNFTLKIRSTKLEDSAMYFCASSEQAGAYNEQFFGPGTRLTVL.

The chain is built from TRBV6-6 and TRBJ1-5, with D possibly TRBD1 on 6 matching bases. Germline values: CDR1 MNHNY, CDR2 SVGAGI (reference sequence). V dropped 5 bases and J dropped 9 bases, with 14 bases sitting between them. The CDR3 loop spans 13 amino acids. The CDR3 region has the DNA TGTGCCAGCAGTCAGGACAGATCTTGGCCCCAGCATTTT. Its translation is CASSQDRSWPQHF.

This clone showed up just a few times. CDR3: CASSLEESNYGYTF. CDR3 in DNA: TGTGCCAGCAGCTTGGAGGAGAGTAACTATGGCTACACCTTC. J is TRBJ1-2 and V is TRBV5-4, with D unresolved. Trimming pared 0 bases from V and 1 base from J, leaving 7 bases between. The CDR3 has 14 amino acids. Germline V gene data show CDR1 as SGHNT and CDR2 as YYREEE (reference sequence).

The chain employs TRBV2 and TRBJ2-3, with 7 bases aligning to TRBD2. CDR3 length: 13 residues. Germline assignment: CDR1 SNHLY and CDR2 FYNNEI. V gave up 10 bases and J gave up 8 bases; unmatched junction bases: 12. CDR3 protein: CATFRDYLGTQYF. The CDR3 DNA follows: TGTGCCACATTCCGGGACTACCTTGGTACGCAGTATTTT.